This note documents a single T cell receptor (beta chain) sequence. What it binds is not known. This record belongs to a study of somatic mutations in cytotoxic T cells in rheumatoid arthritis. Study in general: Patient blood (about 30 ml EDTA) was taken immediately after diagnosis and before treatment. Findings of the study overall: Among rheumatoid arthritis patients, TRBV07 appeared slightly underrepresented, and this finding was left without any adjustment for multiple comparisons. Some patients, about an eighth of the roughly 65, had a largest CD8+ clone that exceeded 20% of CD8+ cells.

Method: immunoSEQ multiplex PCR; TCRdb's copy keeps in-frame clones and lacks some. The repertoire includes more than 10,000 clones, 70% to 90% of them detected once, and around 0.99% sits in the top ten. The CDR3 sequence is 15 residues long. The V gene's germline CDR1 is SGHNT and CDR2 YYREEE (reference sequence). Trimming removed 4 bases from V and 8 bases from J; junction bases left unmatched: 6. Each population, CD4+ and CD8+ cells, was isolated by positive magnetic bead selection and checked for purity by flow cytometry. The chain combines TRBV5-4 with TRBJ2-1, with 13 bases lining up with TRBD2. The TCR originated in a woman younger than 35 with rheumatoid arthritis. The specimen was CD4+ T cells sorted from blood. CDR3 in amino acids: CASSPGLAGVDEQFF. The CDR3 coding sequence is TGTGCCAGCAGCCCAGGACTAGCGGGAGTGGATGAGCAGTTCTTC. The full variable domain, completed using reference TRBV5-4 and TRBJ2-1, is ETGVTQSPTHLIKTRGQQVTLRCSSQSGHNTVSWYQQALGQGPQFIFQYYREEENGRGNFPPRFSGLQFPNYSSELNVNALELDDSALYLCASSPGLAGVDEQFFGPGTRLTVL.